The next 21 T cell receptor beta chains were all read from a single sample in a study of cytomegalovirus exposure and HLA in healthy donors. PCR was performed using 60 Vbeta and 13 Jbeta primers. TCRdb's table, derived via immunoSEQ multiplex PCR, lists solely in-frame clones and lacks some. Of 150,000 to 200,000 clones detected, approximately 72% appear once; the ten largest clones hold 2% to 2.5%. The sequencing sample was made of PBMCs. The receptor source for this set is a female donor in good health and CMV-seronegative.

The genes are TRBV2 and TRBJ2-7; 7 bases are a match to TRBD2. The germline V gene has CDR1 SNHLY and CDR2 FYNNEI. V was clipped by 7 bases and J by 3 bases; unmatched bases: 12. The CDR3 is 15 residues long. CDR3 DNA: TGTGCCAGCATAGAAGGGCCCCGCGGGGGCTACGAGCAGTACTTC. Protein: CASIEGPRGGYEQYF.

The chain uses TRBV19 and TRBJ2-7, with 7 bases identical to TRBD2. The CDR3 has 14 residues. Germline trimming cut 5 bases from V and 4 bases from J; bases unmatched to any gene: 8. Germline V gene data show CDR1 as LNHDA and CDR2 as SQIVND (reference sequence). The CDR3 nucleotides read TGTGCCAGTAGTCCTCGGGGAGGGTTTTACGAGCAGTACTTC. Amino acids: CASSPRGGFYEQYF.

A remark on this clone: Other nucleotide sequences from this sample produce the same CDR3. V and J are TRBV5-4 and TRBJ2-2, with D maybe TRBD1 (6 bases). CDR3 length equals 14 residues. From germline, CDR1 is SGHNT and CDR2 YYREEE (reference sequence). V was trimmed by 2 bases and J by 3 bases, leaving 8 bases between them. This chain's CDR3 is CASSLTGYTGELFF. The CDR3 DNA sequence: TGTGCCAGCAGCTTAACAGGGTACACCGGGGAGCTGTTTTTT.

The V call is TRBV4-2, the J call TRBJ1-4; 9 nucleotides line up with TRBD1. This CDR3 region has 17 residues. Germline CDR1 is LGHNA and CDR2 is YNFKEQ. J was trimmed by 2 bases and V by 1 base; bases with no gene match: 5. The CDR3, as DNA: TGTGCCAGCAGCCAAGGGACAGGGGCAGGGACTAATGAAAAACTGTTTTTT. Encoded protein: CASSQGTGAGTNEKLFF.

The chain uses TRBV7-8 and TRBJ1-1; D unclear. Trimming removed 5 bases from V and 3 bases from J, with 7 bases in between. This CDR3 has 12 amino acids. Germline CDR1 and CDR2: SGHVS and FQNEAQ. This CDR3 reads CASSLVYTEAFF. In DNA form, the CDR3 reads TGTGCCAGCAGCCTTGTGTACACTGAAGCTTTCTTT.

The chain carries TRBV9 and TRBJ2-1; D remains ambiguous. The germline V gene encodes CDR1 SGDLS and CDR2 YYNGEE. This CDR3 spans 19 amino acids. V was pared by 2 bases and J by 0 bases, with 21 bases between. CDR3 amino acids: CASSVLPSTVYSSYNEQFF. DNA of the CDR3: TGTGCCAGCAGCGTCCTTCCTTCTACAGTCTATAGCTCCTACAATGAGCAGTTCTTC.

The V call is TRBV6-6, the J call TRBJ2-7, with 9 bases that match TRBD1. This CDR3 has 16 amino acids. Trimming took 3 bases from V and 5 from J; bases not matched to a gene: 11. Germline assignment: CDR1 MNHNY and CDR2 SVGAGI (reference sequence). DNA of the CDR3: TGTGCCAGCAGTTATAAAATCGGGACAGGGTTGAACGAGCAGTACTTC. The encoded protein is CASSYKIGTGLNEQYF.

V usage is TRBV30 and J usage is TRBJ2-7; D call uncertain. CDR3 length: 15 amino acids. From germline, CDR1 is GTSNPN and CDR2 SVGIG (reference sequence). The V end was cut by 3 bases, the J end by 2 bases, with 17 bases between. CDR3: CAWRVRLNLPYEQYF. The CDR3, as DNA: TGTGCCTGGAGAGTACGTCTAAACCTACCCTACGAGCAGTACTTC.

The CDR3 loop is CASGGGQAAAYTNQPQHF. CDR3 DNA: TGTGCCAGCGGTGGGGGCCAGGCCGCCGCTTACACCAATCAGCCCCAGCATTTT. The chain uses TRBV6-1 and TRBJ1-5, with a tentative D call TRBD1 (6 bases). Germline-derived CDR1 and CDR2 are MNHNS and SASEGT. V was clipped by 8 bases and J by 3 bases, with 26 bases between them. The CDR3 covers 18 residues.

The chain is built from TRBV19 and TRBJ2-7; D is uncertain. The germline CDR1 and CDR2 sequences are LNHDA and SQIVND (reference sequence). This CDR3 has 14 amino acids. Between the trimmed V and J ends, which lost 0 bases and 2 bases, there was a span of 8 bases. The CDR3 is CASSIDFRTYEQYF. CDR3 DNA: TGTGCCAGTAGTATAGATTTCCGTACCTACGAGCAGTACTTC.

This clone has just a few counts. This sequence joins TRBV5-6 and TRBJ1-2; the match to TRBD1 covers 7 bases. Germline CDR1 is SGHDT and CDR2 is YYEEEE. Trimming took 4 bases from V and 6 from J; bases not matched to a gene: 6. The CDR3 loop spans 13 amino acids. This CDR3 is CASSRTGEHGYTF. DNA for the CDR3: TGTGCCAGCAGCCGAACAGGGGAACATGGCTACACCTTC.

DNA of the CDR3: TGCGCCAGCAGCTTGGGGGCGGGCACTGAAGCTTTCTTT. It translates to CASSLGAGTEAFF. The chain has TRBV5-1 and TRBJ1-1; no clear D gene. Germline-derived CDR1 and CDR2 are SGHRS and YFSETQ. V lost 0 bases and J lost 4, with 7 bases in between. The CDR3 sequence is 13 residues long.

The rearrangement joins TRBV10-3 to TRBJ2-1, with 8 bases identical to TRBD2. Trimming cost V 6 bases and J 7 bases; bases outside gene matches: 8. Germline V gene sequence: CDR1 ENHRY, CDR2 SYGVKD. This CDR3 region has 14 residues. DNA for the CDR3: TGTGCCATCAGAGACGGGGGGGCCTTTAATGAGCAGTTCTTC. Its translation is CAIRDGGAFNEQFF.

This clone was observed a few times. The J gene is TRBJ1-1, the V gene TRBV30; 8 positions match TRBD1. In germline, CDR1 is GTSNPN, CDR2 SVGIG (reference sequence). The J segment lost 0 bases and the V segment lost 3 bases, leaving 0 bases of the junction unmatched. The CDR3 contains 13 residues. CDR3 loop: CAWRTGVNTEAFF. The CDR3 DNA sequence: TGTGCCTGGAGGACAGGGGTGAACACTGAAGCTTTCTTT.

This rearrangement joins TRBV21-1 to TRBJ2-2; TRBD1, the D gene given by the table, was not confirmed from the DNA. TRBV21-1 is reported as a pseudogene. This CDR3 contains 18 residues. The DNA for the CDR3 is TGTGCCAGCAGCAAACAACTTTCGGTTCTACAGGGTAACGGGGAGCTGTTTTTT. This encodes CASSKQLSVLQGNGELFF.

This clone appeared many times. The V gene is TRBV7-9, the J gene TRBJ2-6; D not resolved. The CDR3 contains 18 residues. V was trimmed by 2 bases and J by 0 bases, leaving 14 bases between them. Germline V lookup: CDR1 SEHNR, CDR2 FQNEAQ (reference sequence). The CDR3 region has the DNA TGTGCCAGCAGCTTACGCGAACCCCTCTCCTCTGGGGCCAACGTCCTGACTTTC. This encodes CASSLREPLSSGANVLTF.

The genes are TRBV7-3 and TRBJ2-3; 16 nucleotides align to TRBD2. V lost 3 bases and J lost 7; bases outside the gene matches: 13. This CDR3 spans 19 amino acids. CDR1 SGHTA and CDR2 FQGTGA come from the germline V gene. CDR3 sequence (DNA): TGTGCCAGCAGCTTCTCCCCGGGACTAGCGGGGGGGCCTTTGAATACGCAGTATTTT. Amino acid sequence: CASSFSPGLAGGPLNTQYF.

This clone occurred a few times. The chain combines TRBV4-1 with TRBJ1-1; 10 nucleotides match TRBD1. Trimming cost V 4 bases and J 4 bases; bases outside gene matches: 3. This CDR3 is 14 amino acids long. Looked up from germline, CDR1 is MGHRA and CDR2 is YSYEKL. DNA for the CDR3: TGCGCCAGCAGCCCCGGGACAGGGGTCACTGAAGCTTTCTTT. As protein: CASSPGTGVTEAFF.

This rearrangement joins TRBV9 to TRBJ1-1; D perhaps matches TRBD1 (6 bases). Germline V CDR1 and CDR2: SGDLS, YYNGEE. This CDR3 has 14 amino acids. Trimming took off 1 base at V and 3 bases at J, with 10 bases between the two ends. CDR3 sequence reads: CASSVRGTDTEAFF. For the CDR3, the DNA is TGTGCCAGCAGCGTAAGGGGGACGGACACTGAAGCTTTCTTT.

This chain joins TRBV5-1 and TRBJ2-7, with 7 bases lining up with TRBD2. CDR1 and CDR2 from the germline V gene are SGHRS and YFSETQ. Trimming removed 10 bases from V and 0 bases from J; junction bases left unmatched: 10. The CDR3 has 14 residues. CDR3 in DNA: TGCGCCCTGGCTCGGGGGGTGAGCTCCTACGAGCAGTACTTC. Protein product: CALARGVSSYEQYF. The complete variable domain, with remaining parts taken from reference TRBV5-1 and TRBJ2-7, reads KAGVTQTPRYLIKTRGQQVTLSCSPISGHRSVSWYQQTPGQGLQFLFEYFSETQRNKGNFPGRFSGRQFSNSRSEMNVSTLELGDSALYLCALARGVSSYEQYFGPGTRLTVT.

The DNA of the CDR3 is TGTGCCAGCAGCTTGACAGGCCGGAGTGGCTACACCTTC. As protein: CASSLTGRSGYTF. This chain joins TRBV7-3 and TRBJ1-2; a possible D gene is TRBD1 (6 bases). Germline V gene data show CDR1 as SGHTA and CDR2 as FQGTGA. V dropped 3 bases and J dropped 7 bases, with 12 bases sitting between them. The CDR3 loop spans 13 amino acids. The complete variable domain, with remaining parts taken from reference TRBV7-3 and TRBJ1-2, reads GAGVSQTPSNKVTEKGKYVELRCDPISGHTALYWYRQSLGQGPEFLIYFQGTGAADDSGLPNDRFFAVRPEGSVSTLKIQRTERGDSAVYLCASSLTGRSGYTFGSGTRLTVV.